This is a list of T cell receptor beta chains from one sample in a study of blood T cell repertoires in COVID-19. Data came from immunoSEQ multiplex PCR; TCRdb stores just in-frame clones and leaves some out. The repertoire consists of over 350,000 clones, with approximately 90% occurring once and the leading ten covering roughly 4%. Source material: peripheral blood. All receptors derive from a woman in her twenties or thirties with acute or convalescent COVID-19. Each CDR3 is given with its conserved first and last residue. The D gene is left open where the match is weak. Where a row states a size, it is once, few, many or the class of an expanded clone; other rows omit it.

J | D | V | size | DNA | CDR3
TRBJ2-3 | NA | TRBV4-1 | NA | TGCGCCAGCAGCCAACAGGGAAAGAGGACAGATACGCAGTATTTT | CASSQQGKRTDTQYF
TRBJ2-2 | NA | TRBV3-1/TRBV3-2 | NA | TGTGCCAGCAGCCAAGAGGCTAGCTATAACACCGGGGAGCTGTTTTTT | CASSQEASYNTGELFF
TRBJ2-7 | TRBD2 | TRBV5-6 | NA | TGTGCCAGCAGCCAAGCGGGAGTCTCCTACGAGCAGTACTTC | CASSQAGVSYEQYF
TRBJ1-2 | TRBD1 | TRBV5-6 | few | TGTGCCAGCAGCTTGGCCATGGACAGGGGCGATGGCTACACCTTC | CASSLAMDRGDGYTF
TRBJ2-1 | NA | TRBV19 | NA | TGTGCCTCCGGTGAAGGGAGGTACAATGAGCAGTTCTTC | CASGEGRYNEQFF
TRBJ1-4 | NA | TRBV2 | NA | TGTGCCAGCAGTGGTCAGGGACTAACTAATGAAAAACTGTTTTTT | CASSGQGLTNEKLFF
TRBJ2-7 | NA | TRBV7-2 | NA | TGTGCCAGCAGCTTTACTTCCGATCTTCCGCGGCAGTACTTC | CASSFTSDLPRQYF
TRBJ2-7 | TRBD1 | TRBV28 | NA | TGTGCCAGCAGAAAAGTGGGACAGGGGAGGGAAGAGCAGTACTTC | CASRKVGQGREEQYF
TRBJ2-1 | TRBD2 | TRBV11-2 | NA | TGTGCCAGCATGGCGGGGGGGCACTCGGATGAGCAGTTCTTC | CASMAGGHSDEQFF
TRBJ2-1 | TRBD1 | TRBV4-1 | once | TGCGCCAGCAGCCAGGTTACTGGACAGGGAATGCAGTTCTTC | CASSQVTGQGMQFF
TRBJ1-4 | NA | TRBV20-1 | NA | TGCAGTGCTAGTCAAGGGGTTGGTGAAAAACTGTTTTTT | CSASQGVGEKLFF
TRBJ1-1 | NA | TRBV29-1 | NA | TGCAGCGTTGTCAAGGAGGGAACAATGAACACTGAAGCTTTCTTT | CSVVKEGTMNTEAFF
TRBJ2-7 | TRBD1 | TRBV18 | NA | TGTGCCAGCTCACACCCGGGACAGGGCTCCTACGAGCAGTACTTC | CASSHPGQGSYEQYF
TRBJ1-1 | NA | TRBV6-5 | NA | TGTGCCAGCACCGCCGGCACTGAAGCTTTCTTT | CASTAGTEAFF
TRBJ1-6 | NA | TRBV27 | NA | TGTGCCACCAAACGGGGTAATTCACCCCTCCACTTT | CATKRGNSPLHF
TRBJ2-1 | TRBD2 | TRBV27 | NA | TGTGCCAGCAGTTTATCTAGCGGGGGGAACAATGAGCAGTTCTTC | CASSLSSGGNNEQFF
TRBJ2-1 | TRBD1 | TRBV7-3 | NA | TGTGCCAGCAGCCCGTCACTGGGACAGTACAATGAGCAGTTCTTC | CASSPSLGQYNEQFF
TRBJ2-3 | NA | TRBV24-1 | NA | TGTGCCACCAGTGATAAACATGCCACAGATACGCAGTATTTT | CATSDKHATDTQYF
TRBJ2-5 | TRBD1 | TRBV25-1 | NA | TGTGCCAGCACCATGGGACAGCGCCCGGAGTACTTC | CASTMGQRPEYF
TRBJ1-1 | NA | TRBV2 | once | TGTGCCAGGGGAGGGGACACTGAAGCTTTCTTT | CARGGDTEAFF